Included here is one T cell receptor beta chain sequence, with context. The data were obtained in a study of blood T cell repertoires in COVID-19. This CDR3 has 16 residues. V shed 2 bases and J shed 5 bases, with 16 bases lying between them. In germline, CDR1 is WNHNN, CDR2 SYGVQD (reference sequence). The authors' processing: Reference gene primer amplification in the assay estimated nucleated cell counts. The protocol was immunoSEQ multiplex PCR, while the TCRdb copy is restricted to in-frame clones and leaves out a portion. V and J calls and clone size follow that table, whereas D and trimming were derived from the DNA. The sample has a few hundred thousand clones; 70% to 90% are singletons.

Sample: peripheral blood. The V call is TRBV10-1, the J call TRBJ2-1, with D perhaps TRBD2 (5 bases). The receptor comes from a man between 60 and 70 years old who had recovered from COVID-19. The CDR3 loop is CASSEGGGGRDNEQFF. The CDR3, as DNA: TGCGCCAGCAGTGAGGGAGGAGGCGGGCGCGACAATGAGCAGTTCTTC.